This TCR beta chain was found in a study of shared clonotypes between healthy human individuals. CDR3 size: 12 residues. Healthy HIV-negative adults without recent acute infections or vaccinations served as donors. CD4+ cells were split into CD45RA+ naive and CD45RA-negative memory subsets. In the original workflow: With immunoSEQ giving junction-only sequences and no quality scores, filtering differed. Data came from immunoSEQ multiplex PCR; TCRdb stores just in-frame clones and leaves some out. That table supplies the V and J calls and clone size; D and trimming were determined from the DNA. The sample shows over 2 million clones, 95% of them seen only once.

The clonotype was recovered from a man between 18 and 35 years old in good health. Input material: naive CD4+ T cells sorted from blood. Subset defined: CD45RA+ positively selected. This chain connects TRBV21-1 to TRBJ2-1; TRBD2, the table's D call, was not compared with the DNA. TRBV21-1 corresponds to a pseudogene. This chain's CDR3 is CASSKVESWQFF. The CDR3 nucleotides are TGTGCCAGCAGCAAAGTGGAGTCTTGGCAGTTCTTC.